The 23 T cell receptor beta chains below come from one sample, sequenced in a study of blood T cell repertoires in COVID-19. Data came from immunoSEQ multiplex PCR; TCRdb stores just in-frame clones and leaves some out. The table lists over 150,000 clones, roughly four fifths of them singletons. Sequenced input: PBMCs or T cells enriched from blood (not recorded which). The receptors derive from a man aged 40-50 years who had recovered from COVID-19.

The table lists this clone with a few counts. The CDR3 spells CASTINGGATDTQYF. In DNA form, the CDR3 reads TGTGCCAGCACAATTAACGGGGGGGCAACAGATACGCAGTATTTT. The chain links TRBV6-5 to TRBJ2-3, with TRBD2 matching 8 bases. V shed 7 bases, J shed 3 bases, and the junction held 9 bases outside the gene matches. Germline lookup yields CDR1 MNHEY and CDR2 SVGAGI. The length of the CDR3 is 15 residues.

This clone was recorded only once. This chain uses TRBV2 with TRBJ1-2, with a weak D call TRBD1 (5 bases). This CDR3 is built from 14 residues. Germline CDR1 is SNHLY and CDR2 is FYNNEI. V dropped 1 base and J dropped 7 bases, with 13 bases sitting between them. CDR3 sequence reads: CASSEDAGRVGYTF. The CDR3 bases are TGTGCCAGCAGTGAAGACGCAGGGCGAGTTGGCTACACCTTC.

J is TRBJ1-3 and V is TRBV28, with D possibly TRBD1 on 6 matching bases. V lost 4 bases to trimming and J lost 1 base, with 14 bases between them. CDR1 and CDR2 (germline): MDHEN, SYDVKM. This CDR3 comprises 16 residues. The CDR3 sequence: CASSYLRGRSGNTIYF. In DNA, the CDR3 is TGTGCCAGCAGTTACCTCAGGGGAAGGTCTGGAAACACCATATATTTT.

V gene TRBV9 combines with J gene TRBJ2-3; 9 nucleotides align to TRBD2. The germline CDR1 and CDR2 sequences are SGDLS and YYNGEE. With 3 bases clipped from V and 4 bases from J, the junction kept 9 bases outside the gene matches. This CDR3 has 16 amino acids. CDR3 protein: CASSALGGGASDTQYF. The CDR3 nucleotides read TGTGCCAGCAGCGCCCTCGGCGGGGGGGCCTCAGATACGCAGTATTTT.

The chain combines TRBV27 with TRBJ1-5; 10 bases agree with TRBD1. Germline CDR1 and CDR2: MNHEY and SMNVEV (reference sequence). V was clipped by 10 bases and J by 6 bases; unmatched bases: 9. The CDR3 runs to 14 residues. The CDR3 coding sequence is TGTGCCACCGCCGGGACAGGGGATCGTCAGCCCCAGCATTTT. It specifies CATAGTGDRQPQHF.

The chain recombines TRBV14 with TRBJ2-5; 7 bases are shared with TRBD2. The CDR3 spans 16 residues. J was trimmed by 5 bases and V by 1 base; bases with no gene match: 10. Germline CDR1 and CDR2: SGHDN and FVKESK. CDR3 in amino acids: CASSQGFTSEGETQYF. The DNA of the CDR3 is TGTGCCAGCAGCCAAGGGTTTACTAGCGAGGGTGAGACCCAGTACTTC.

This clone was observed a handful of times. V and J are TRBV15 and TRBJ1-5, with 10 bases fitting TRBD1. With 3 bases clipped from V and 8 bases from J, the junction kept 7 bases outside the gene matches. This CDR3 contains 15 residues. From germline, CDR1 is LNHNV and CDR2 YYDKDF (reference sequence). The CDR3 bases are TGTGCCACCAGCAGGGGGACAGGGGTTGGTAAGCCCCAGCATTTT. It specifies CATSRGTGVGKPQHF.

The chain is built from TRBV6-4 and TRBJ1-1; D remains ambiguous. V was pared by 6 bases and J by 1 base, with 12 bases between. CDR1 and CDR2 from the germline V gene are MRHNA and SNTAGT. The CDR3 runs 14 residues. This CDR3 is CASSPEGSNTEAFF. The CDR3 nucleotides are TGTGCCAGCAGCCCAGAGGGATCGAACACTGAAGCTTTCTTT.

This chain uses TRBV19 with TRBJ1-5, with D unclear. Germline-derived CDR1 and CDR2 are LNHDA and SQIVND (reference sequence). The CDR3 length is 16 residues. With 0 bases removed from V and 4 bases from J, the gap between germline ends came to 13 bases. The CDR3 DNA follows: TGTGCCAGTAGTATAGAGCCCTGGGCAGGTAATCAGCCCCAGCATTTT. It yields the protein CASSIEPWAGNQPQHF.

The J gene is TRBJ2-1, the V gene TRBV3-1 (or the pseudogene TRBV3-2); 10 bases line up with TRBD2. The CDR3 extends over 17 amino acids. Trimming cost V 4 bases and J 3 bases; bases outside gene matches: 9. Germline CDR1 is LGHDT and CDR2 is YNNKEL (reference sequence). The CDR3 sequence is CASSLSGGPTRYNEQFF. For the CDR3, the DNA is TGTGCCAGCAGCCTTAGCGGGGGGCCTACCCGCTACAATGAGCAGTTCTTC.

V gene TRBV28 combines with J gene TRBJ2-3, with D perhaps matching TRBD2 (5 bases). CDR1 MDHEN and CDR2 SYDVKM come from the germline V gene. Between the trimmed V and J ends, which lost 8 bases and 0 bases, there was a span of 9 bases. CDR3 length: 13 residues. Written as DNA, the CDR3 is TGTGCCAGCGGGAGAGCTAGCACAGATACGCAGTATTTT. Translated, it gives CASGRASTDTQYF.

The rearrangement uses TRBV6-5 and TRBJ1-5; no firm D call. Deletions cut 3 bases from V and 5 bases from J, with 8 bases between. This CDR3 spans 13 amino acids. CDR1 is MNHEY and CDR2 is SVGAGI in the germline V gene. The CDR3 nucleotides read TGTGCCAGCAGTTATAACAGCTATCAGCCCCAGCATTTT. Translation gives CASSYNSYQPQHF.

The gene calls are TRBV7-9 and TRBJ1-1; D might be TRBD1 (5 bases). Trimming took off 5 bases at V and 5 bases at J, with 18 bases between the two ends. CDR1 is SEHNR and CDR2 is FQNEAQ in the germline V gene (reference sequence). The CDR3 spans 15 residues. The CDR3 DNA is TGTGCCAGCAGCCTCTCACGGGACTTGGGGACTGAAGCTTTCTTT. Amino acid sequence: CASSLSRDLGTEAFF.

The gene calls are TRBV28 and TRBJ2-3; D perhaps matches TRBD2 (5 bases). The V gene lost 3 bases and the J gene lost 6 bases, with 13 bases spanning the gap. CDR3 length: 14 residues. Per the germline V gene, CDR1 is MDHEN and CDR2 is SYDVKM. The CDR3 loop is CASSFAGGLDTQYF. In nucleotides, the CDR3 is TGTGCCAGCAGTTTTGCAGGAGGTTTGGATACGCAGTATTTT.

The V gene is TRBV18, the J gene TRBJ2-3; 8 bases are shared with TRBD2. Germline-derived CDR1 and CDR2 are KGHSH and LQKENI. The length of the CDR3 is 14 residues. V shed 6 bases and J 2 bases; nucleotides not matched to a gene: 4. In DNA, the CDR3 is TGTGCCAGCTCCTACGGGGGGGTCACAGATACGCAGTATTTT. Translation gives CASSYGGVTDTQYF.

V and J are TRBV12-3 or TRBV12-4 and TRBJ2-1; D call uncertain. V was cut by 5 bases and J by 8 bases, with 10 bases left in between. The CDR3 has 12 amino acids. CDR3 residues: CASSNRVDEQFF. The CDR3, as DNA: TGTGCCAGCAGTAACCGGGTCGATGAGCAGTTCTTC.

V usage is TRBV6-6 and J usage is TRBJ1-5; the D gene is possibly TRBD1 (6 bases). The V gene's germline CDR1 is MNHNY and CDR2 SVGAGI (reference sequence). There are 14 residues in the CDR3. Trimming stripped 7 bases from V and 0 bases from J, with 10 bases between. The CDR3: CASTPRGSNQPQHF. The CDR3 bases are TGTGCCAGCACCCCCAGGGGTAGCAATCAGCCCCAGCATTTT.

This chain connects TRBV10-3 to TRBJ2-7, with TRBD2 matching 12 bases. The J segment lost 7 bases and the V segment lost 6 bases, leaving 7 bases of the junction unmatched. CDR1 ENHRY and CDR2 SYGVKD come from the germline V gene. This CDR3 is 14 amino acids long. The CDR3 loop reads CAISPGTSGLEQYF. In nucleotides, the CDR3 is TGTGCCATCAGCCCCGGGACTAGCGGGCTGGAGCAGTACTTC.

The rearrangement joins TRBV12-5 to TRBJ1-2; D is undetermined. This CDR3 is 12 amino acids long. V shed 9 bases and J shed 8 bases, with 16 bases lying between them. Germline CDR1 reads LGHNT; CDR2 reads FRNRAP. The CDR3 DNA reads TGTGCTAGCCTGATAGAGACTCGGGGCTACACCTTC. This gives the protein CASLIETRGYTF. Full variable domain (missing parts from reference TRBV12-5 and TRBJ1-2): DARVTQTPRHKVTEMGQEVTMRCQPILGHNTVFWYRQTMMQGLELLAYFRNRAPLDDSGMPKDRFSAEMPDATLATLKIQPSEPRDSAVYFCASLIETRGYTFGSGTRLTVV.

V and J are TRBV6-5 and TRBJ2-7, with 12 bases lining up with TRBD1. CDR1 MNHEY and CDR2 SVGAGI come from the germline V gene. Germline trimming cut 7 bases from V and 7 bases from J; bases unmatched to any gene: 8. The CDR3 runs to 14 residues. CDR3 protein: CASIRDRGRWEQYF. CDR3 DNA sequence: TGTGCCAGCATACGGGACAGGGGGCGATGGGAGCAGTACTTC.

V gene TRBV19 combines with J gene TRBJ2-3; 8 positions agree with TRBD1. V lost 2 bases to trimming and J lost 5 bases; unmatched junction nucleotides: 12. Germline CDR1 is LNHDA and CDR2 is SQIVND (reference sequence). CDR3 length equals 17 residues. The CDR3 bases are TGTGCCAGTAGTATAATTACTCCGACAGGGGTGGGAGATACGCAGTATTTT. Its protein product is CASSIITPTGVGDTQYF.

The chain carries TRBV4-1 and TRBJ2-3; 7 bases align to TRBD1. The germline V gene encodes CDR1 MGHRA and CDR2 YSYEKL. This CDR3 spans 16 amino acids. With 1 base clipped from V and 6 bases from J, the junction kept 10 bases outside the gene matches. As DNA, the CDR3 is TGCGCCAGCAGCCAAGGTTGGGGTGACAGGGCTGATACGCAGTATTTT. This translates into CASSQGWGDRADTQYF.

The V and J genes are TRBV10-3 and TRBJ1-2, with 8 bases that match TRBD1. CDR1 ENHRY and CDR2 SYGVKD come from the germline V gene. The CDR3 contains 14 residues. V dropped 3 bases and J dropped 3; count of bases not matched to a gene: 3. The chain's CDR3 is CAISDHRGDYGYTF. In DNA, the CDR3 is TGTGCCATCAGTGATCACAGGGGGGACTATGGCTACACCTTC.